Below, 28 T cell receptor beta chains from the same sample are listed, as sequenced in a study of beta chain features in type 1 diabetes. The entirety of the isolated RNA underwent reverse transcription, so expressed TCRB transcripts were sequenced. Profiling relied on immunoSEQ multiplex PCR, and the TCRdb table lists in-frame clones only, not all of them. The sample has 850,000 to 900,000 clones, about 17% seen once. The source material was naive CD4+ T cells from blood. The receptors shown here come from a woman aged 18 to 35 in good health.

The rearrangement joins TRBV7-3 to TRBJ2-3, with D unclear. The CDR3 spans 13 residues. Germline V gene lookup returns CDR1 SGHTA and CDR2 FQGTGA. Trimming took off 3 bases at V and 6 bases at J, with 10 bases between the two ends. The CDR3 DNA reads TGTGCCAGCAGCTTCGGATTCTTCGATACGCAGTATTTT. Its protein is CASSFGFFDTQYF.

This clone was observed a few times. J is TRBJ2-3 and V is TRBV9; 12 bases line up with TRBD2. J gave up 6 bases and V 3 bases, and 8 bases lay outside the gene matches. Germline-derived CDR1 and CDR2 are SGDLS and YYNGEE. This CDR3 has 16 residues. The CDR3 spells CASSATGTSGPDTQYF. Written as DNA, the CDR3 is TGTGCCAGCAGCGCCACCGGGACTAGCGGGCCCGATACGCAGTATTTT.

This clone was observed a handful of times. The same CDR3 arises from other DNA sequences in this sample as well. The chain joins TRBV18 to TRBJ1-5; D gene ambiguous. Germline CDR1 is KGHSH and CDR2 is LQKENI. V was trimmed by 2 bases and J by 5 bases, leaving 10 bases between them. The CDR3 has 14 amino acids. CDR3 in amino acids: CASSPSGGYQPQHF. CDR3 coding DNA: TGTGCCAGCTCACCATCGGGTGGGTATCAGCCCCAGCATTTT.

This clone occurred once. The V and J genes are TRBV4-1 and TRBJ1-5; TRBD1 might be the D (6 bases). The germline V and J ends were trimmed by 3 bases and 2 bases, with 11 bases remaining between them. Germline CDR1 MGHRA, CDR2 YSYEKL. The CDR3 has 15 amino acids. CDR3 protein: CASSQGAVGNQPQHF. The CDR3 DNA is TGCGCCAGCAGCCAGGGGGCCGTTGGCAATCAGCCCCAGCATTTT.

The chain has TRBV7-2 and TRBJ2-7, with a possible D match to TRBD1 (5 bases). The V and J ends lost 4 bases and 3 bases respectively, with 7 bases between them. This CDR3 region has 12 residues. Germline lookup yields CDR1 SGHTA and CDR2 FQGNSA. As DNA, the CDR3 is TGTGCCAGCAGCTCAGGACACTACGAGCAGTACTTC. Its translation is CASSSGHYEQYF. The entire variable domain, with the rest obtained from reference TRBV7-2 and TRBJ2-7, is as follows: GAGVSQSPSNKVTEKGKDVELRCDPISGHTALYWYRQSLGQGLEFLIYFQGNSAPDKSGLPSDRFSAERTGGSVSTLTIQRTQQEDSAVYLCASSSGHYEQYFGPGTRLTVT.

This clone was picked up a small number of times. The gene calls are TRBV29-1 and TRBJ2-5; D uncertain. This CDR3 region has 13 residues. V lost 3 bases and J 7 bases, leaving 15 bases between the germline ends. CDR1 and CDR2 (germline): SQVTM, ANQGSEA. CDR3 DNA: TGCAGCGTTGATCGGCTAGGTGAAGGGACCCAGTACTTC. It translates to CSVDRLGEGTQYF.

The chain is built from TRBV28 and TRBJ2-2; the match to TRBD1 covers 11 bases. J was trimmed by 4 bases and V by 4 bases; bases with no gene match: 8. In germline, CDR1 is MDHEN, CDR2 SYDVKM. The length of the CDR3 is 17 residues. CDR3 loop: CASSSQGGTGGTGELFF. DNA of the CDR3: TGTGCCAGCAGTTCCCAGGGGGGGACAGGGGGCACCGGGGAGCTGTTTTTT. The full variable domain, completed using reference TRBV28 and TRBJ2-2, is DVKVTQSSRYLVKRTGEKVFLECVQDMDHENMFWYRQDPGLGLRLIYFSYDVKMKEKGDIPEGYSVSREKKERFSLILESASTNQTSMYLCASSSQGGTGGTGELFFGEGSRLTVL.

V usage is TRBV6-1 and J usage is TRBJ2-3; 10 nucleotides line up with TRBD2. V lost 7 bases and J lost 1; bases outside the gene matches: 5. The CDR3 runs 15 residues. CDR1 is MNHNS and CDR2 is SASEGT in the germline V gene. The CDR3 loop reads CASTRLAGGTDTQYF. CDR3 coding DNA: TGTGCCAGCACCAGACTAGCGGGTGGCACAGATACGCAGTATTTT.

V gene TRBV19 combines with J gene TRBJ2-1; TRBD2 agrees at 7 bases. This CDR3 has 14 residues. The germline V gene encodes CDR1 LNHDA and CDR2 SQIVND (reference sequence). Trimming took 8 bases from V and 4 from J; bases not matched to a gene: 8. The CDR3, as DNA: TGTGCCAGTGGGAGCGGGAAGAGTTACAATGAGCAGTTCTTC. Its protein is CASGSGKSYNEQFF.

This chain connects TRBV28 to TRBJ1-2, with TRBD1 matching over 9 bases. Per germline, CDR1 MDHEN and CDR2 SYDVKM. CDR3 size: 14 residues. The V segment lost 8 bases and the J segment 5 bases; nucleotides outside the gene matches: 9. The CDR3 reads CASRLTGGSYGYTF. The CDR3 bases are TGTGCCAGCCGATTGACAGGGGGTAGTTATGGCTACACCTTC.

The chain joins TRBV6-5 to TRBJ2-5, with D tentatively TRBD1 (5 bases). Trimming shortened V by 0 bases and J by 2 bases, and 13 bases separated the two germline ends. The CDR3 contains 16 residues. Germline CDR1 MNHEY, CDR2 SVGAGI. The CDR3 is CASSYSMAGIQETQYF. The CDR3 coding sequence is TGTGCCAGCAGTTACTCGATGGCAGGGATTCAAGAGACCCAGTACTTC.

Notes on this clone: In the same sample, other DNA sequences code for this CDR3. The chain combines TRBV5-4 with TRBJ2-5; the D is unclear. V gave up 4 bases and J gave up 0 bases, with 7 bases separating them. Germline V gene data show CDR1 as SGHNT and CDR2 as YYREEE (reference sequence). The CDR3 runs to 13 residues. The CDR3 DNA reads as TGTGCCAGCAGCCTGAGGTACCAAGAGACCCAGTACTTC. This translates into CASSLRYQETQYF.

The chain employs TRBV27 and TRBJ2-3; unclear D gene. The germline V gene has CDR1 MNHEY and CDR2 SMNVEV (reference sequence). The CDR3 loop spans 15 amino acids. Trimming took 4 bases from V and 2 from J, leaving 13 bases between them. This CDR3 is CASSSPGSFTDTQYF. The CDR3 DNA follows: TGTGCCAGCAGTTCCCCCGGCAGTTTCACAGATACGCAGTATTTT.

As regards this clone: The same CDR3 arises from other DNA sequences in this sample as well. CDR3 in DNA: TGCAGTGCTAACCCCCAAGAGACCCAGTACTTC. This codes for CSANPQETQYF. This chain uses TRBV20-1 with TRBJ2-5; unclear D gene. The CDR3 contains 11 residues. CDR1 and CDR2 (germline): DFQATT, SNEGSKA (reference sequence). V lost 4 bases to trimming and J lost 1 base, with 4 bases between them.

This clone came up a few times. The rearrangement joins TRBV7-2 to TRBJ2-4; 8 bases map to TRBD2. The CDR3 has 16 residues. V shed 1 base and J 0 bases; nucleotides not matched to a gene: 2. Germline V CDR1 and CDR2: SGHTA, FQGNSA. For the CDR3, the DNA is TGTGCCAGCAGCTTAGTGGCGGGAGGAGCCAAAAACATTCAGTACTTC. It translates to CASSLVAGGAKNIQYF.

The chain uses TRBV6-5 and TRBJ1-2, with D tentatively TRBD1 (5 bases). V dropped 5 bases and J dropped 4 bases, with 11 bases sitting between them. Germline lookup yields CDR1 MNHEY and CDR2 SVGAGI. The CDR3 covers 13 residues. The CDR3 region has the DNA TGTGCCAGCAGTCCGGGACCGATCTATGGCTACACCTTC. Its translation: CASSPGPIYGYTF.

This clone showed up just a few times. The chain carries TRBV5-6 and TRBJ2-1, with D tentatively TRBD2 (5 bases). The V end was cut by 4 bases, the J end by 6 bases, with 14 bases between. CDR1 and CDR2 from the germline V gene are SGHDT and YYEEEE. The length of the CDR3 is 14 residues. The CDR3 loop reads CASSLLLGFNEQFF. The CDR3 coding sequence is TGTGCCAGCAGCCTCCTACTAGGATTCAATGAGCAGTTCTTC.

The genes are TRBV4-1 and TRBJ1-2; 7 bases align to TRBD1. Germline CDR1 and CDR2: MGHRA and YSYEKL. Trimming took 2 bases from V and 5 from J; bases not matched to a gene: 8. The CDR3 spans 15 residues. The CDR3 sequence: CASSQRVGQSYGYTF. CDR3 nucleotides: TGCGCCAGCAGCCAAAGGGTGGGACAGTCGTATGGCTACACCTTC.

The V call is TRBV11-3, the J call TRBJ2-1; D uncertain. The germline gives CDR1 SGHNT, CDR2 YENEEA. The CDR3 contains 13 residues. V was cut by 4 bases and J by 1 base, with 5 bases left in between. The chain's CDR3 is CASSSNSYNEQFF. The DNA for the CDR3 is TGTGCCAGCAGCTCAAATTCCTACAATGAGCAGTTCTTC.

This clone occurred once. This CDR3 reads CASSPLWPHNGAEQFF. DNA of the CDR3: TGTGCCAGCAGCCCTCTTTGGCCCCACAACGGGGCTGAGCAGTTCTTC. V gene TRBV7-2 combines with J gene TRBJ2-1, with D perhaps TRBD1 or TRBD2 (5 bases each). The germline V gene encodes CDR1 SGHTA and CDR2 FQGNSA. Trimming pared 5 bases from V and 9 bases from J, leaving 23 bases between. The CDR3 is made up of 16 amino acids.

This clone showed up just a few times. The rearrangement uses TRBV5-1 and TRBJ2-1, with TRBD2 matching over 11 bases. This CDR3 is 15 amino acids long. Germline V CDR1 and CDR2: SGHRS, YFSETQ. V shed 3 bases and J 7 bases; nucleotides not matched to a gene: 6. CDR3 residues: CASSSSGRNGNEQFF. Here the CDR3 DNA reads TGCGCCAGCAGCTCTAGCGGGAGGAATGGGAATGAGCAGTTCTTC.

This clone was observed a few times. Distinct nucleotide sequences in the sample also encode this CDR3. V is TRBV28 and J is TRBJ1-2; D call uncertain. Germline CDR1 is MDHEN and CDR2 is SYDVKM. CDR3 length: 11 amino acids. V lost 6 bases and J lost 5, with 7 bases in between. CDR3 nucleotide sequence: TGTGCCAGCAGCCAAAATTATGGCTACACCTTC. This encodes CASSQNYGYTF.

This sequence joins TRBV10-3 and TRBJ2-1; D perhaps matches TRBD2 (5 bases). V lost 0 bases, J lost 11 bases, and 11 bases lay in between. Germline V gene data show CDR1 as ENHRY and CDR2 as SYGVKD. This CDR3 is 13 amino acids long. CDR3 sequence (DNA): TGTGCCATCAGTGAGTCGGAGGTGCAACAGCAGTTCTTC. This codes for CAISESEVQQQFF.

This clone was seen more than once but under ten times. CDR3 sequence reads: CASSFIYPGRVAEAFF. The CDR3 nucleotides read TGTGCCAGCAGCTTTATCTACCCAGGTCGTGTGGCTGAAGCTTTCTTT. This chain links TRBV7-2 with TRBJ1-1; D is ambiguous. V dropped 3 bases and J dropped 6 bases, with 20 bases sitting between them. Germline V gene lookup returns CDR1 SGHTA and CDR2 FQGNSA. This CDR3 is built from 16 residues.

This chain connects TRBV13 to TRBJ1-4, with D possibly being TRBD1 (6 bases). The CDR3 is made up of 13 amino acids. Trimming removed 4 bases at V and 8 bases at J, with 11 bases between. Per germline, CDR1 PRHDT and CDR2 FYEKMQ (reference sequence). This CDR3 reads CASSSRRGEKLFF. In DNA form, the CDR3 reads TGTGCCAGCAGCTCACGGAGGGGGGAAAAACTGTTTTTT. The full variable domain, rest sourced from reference TRBV13 and TRBJ1-4, is AAGVIQSPRHLIKEKRETATLKCYPIPRHDTVYWYQQGPGQDPQFLISFYEKMQSDKGSIPDRFSAQQFSDYHSELNMSSLELGDSALYFCASSSRRGEKLFFGSGTQLSVL.

CDR3 nucleotides: TGTGCCAGCAGCGTGAGCGATACCACAGATACGCAGTATTTT. Its translation: CASSVSDTTDTQYF. The V and J genes are TRBV9 and TRBJ2-3, with D hard to call. This CDR3 spans 14 amino acids. Germline CDR1 is SGDLS and CDR2 is YYNGEE. V lost 2 bases, J lost 2 bases, and 9 bases lay in between.

The chain combines TRBV29-1 with TRBJ1-1, with TRBD1 identical over 7 bases. The CDR3 is made up of 10 amino acids. Trimming cost V 7 bases and J 7 bases; bases outside gene matches: 3. Germline CDR1 reads SQVTM; CDR2 reads ANQGSEA. The DNA for the CDR3 is TGCAGCGGAGGGGGCGATGAAGCTTTCTTT. Encoded protein: CSGGGDEAFF.

This clone was seen a handful of times. This chain joins TRBV19 and TRBJ2-3; TRBD1 matches at 8 bases. Trimming at V came to 5 bases and at J to 2 bases, leaving 6 bases not matched to a gene. The CDR3 spans 15 residues. The germline gives CDR1 LNHDA, CDR2 SQIVND (reference sequence). The CDR3 protein is CASSDRGYDTDTQYF. DNA of the CDR3: TGTGCCAGTAGTGACAGGGGCTATGACACAGATACGCAGTATTTT.